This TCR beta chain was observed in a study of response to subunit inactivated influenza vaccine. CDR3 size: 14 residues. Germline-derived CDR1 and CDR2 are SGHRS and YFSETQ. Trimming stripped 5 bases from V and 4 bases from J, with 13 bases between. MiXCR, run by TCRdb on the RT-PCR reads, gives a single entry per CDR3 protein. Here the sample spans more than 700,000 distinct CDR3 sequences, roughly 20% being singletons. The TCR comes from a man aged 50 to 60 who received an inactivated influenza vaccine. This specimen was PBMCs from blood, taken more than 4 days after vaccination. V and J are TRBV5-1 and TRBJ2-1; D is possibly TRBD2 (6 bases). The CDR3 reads CASRGSGVYNEQFF. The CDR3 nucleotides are TGCGCCAGCAGAGGTAGCGGTGTTTACAATGAGCAGTTCTTC. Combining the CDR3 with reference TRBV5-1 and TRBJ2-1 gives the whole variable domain KAGVTQTPRYLIKTRGQQVTLSCSPISGHRSVSWYQQTPGQGLQFLFEYFSETQRNKGNFPGRFSGRQFSNSRSEMNVSTLELGDSALYLCASRGSGVYNEQFFGPGTRLTVL.